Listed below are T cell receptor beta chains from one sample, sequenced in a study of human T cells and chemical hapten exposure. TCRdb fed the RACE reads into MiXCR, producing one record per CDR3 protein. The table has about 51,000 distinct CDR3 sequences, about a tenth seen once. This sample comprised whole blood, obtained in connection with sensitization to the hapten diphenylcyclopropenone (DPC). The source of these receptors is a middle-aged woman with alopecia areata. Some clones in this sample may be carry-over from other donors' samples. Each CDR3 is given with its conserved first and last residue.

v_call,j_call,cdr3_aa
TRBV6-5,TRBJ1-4,CASSHRGGEKLFF
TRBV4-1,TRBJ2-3,CASSQAGSSGITDTQYF
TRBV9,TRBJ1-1,CASSVAGKHTEAFF
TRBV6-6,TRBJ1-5,CASSSPTGADQPQHF
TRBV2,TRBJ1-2,CASSERRLYGYTF
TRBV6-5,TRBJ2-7,CASRESGTDAYEQYF
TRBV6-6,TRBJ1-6,CASRPGQNSPLHF
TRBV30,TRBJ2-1,CAWSRVSPGEQFF
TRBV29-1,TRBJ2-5,CSVESRTETQYF
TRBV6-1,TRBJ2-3,CASGVRDRGIDTQYF
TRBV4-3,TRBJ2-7,CASSSRGGQGTYEQYF
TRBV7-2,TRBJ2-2,CASSLAGVTVRELFF
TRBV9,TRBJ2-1,CASSVAGGSYNEQFF
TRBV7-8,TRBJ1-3,CASSLKGAAGNTIYF
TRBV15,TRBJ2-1,CATSIAISFYNEQFF
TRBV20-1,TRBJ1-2,CSARDQLDTLDYGYTF
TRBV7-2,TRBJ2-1,CASSLALRRDNEQFF
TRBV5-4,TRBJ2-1,CASSAPLAGGHNNEQFF
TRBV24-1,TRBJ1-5,CATSERDRRVNQPQHF
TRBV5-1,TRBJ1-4,CASSDGLVEELFF
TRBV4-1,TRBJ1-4,CASSQQGATNEKLFF
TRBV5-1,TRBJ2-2,CASSREDTGELFF
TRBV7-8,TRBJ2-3,CASSLSAGDTDTQYF
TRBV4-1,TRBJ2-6,CASSQPSGSGANVLTF
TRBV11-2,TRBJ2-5,CASSDSETQYF
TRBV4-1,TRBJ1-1,CASSQEPPGGGTEAFF
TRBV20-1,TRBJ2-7,CSARDSLYEQYF
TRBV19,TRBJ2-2,CGSGYLSGELFF
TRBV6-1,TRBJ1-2,CASSEIQGGYGYTF
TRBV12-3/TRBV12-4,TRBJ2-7,CASGGTGRYEQYF
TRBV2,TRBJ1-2,CASISSWMTANYGYTF
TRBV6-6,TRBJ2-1,CASSKTDSSYNEQFF
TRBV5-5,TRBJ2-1,CASSLHSAGSYNEQFF
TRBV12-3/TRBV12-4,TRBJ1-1,CASSSRQGRISNTEAFF
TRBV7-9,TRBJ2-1,CASSLRGGGKSYNEQFF
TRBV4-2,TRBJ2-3,CASSQESADTQYF
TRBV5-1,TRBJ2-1,CASSLANEQFF
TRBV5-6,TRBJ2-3,CASSLSGWEKPTQYF
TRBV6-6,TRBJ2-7,CASSSTGVEQYF
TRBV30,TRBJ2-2,CAGAQGYTGELFF
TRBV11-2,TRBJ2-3,CASTPVLAEWGTDTQYF
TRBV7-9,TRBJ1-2,CASTWPVLINYGYTF
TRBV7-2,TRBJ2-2,CASRRGAGELFF
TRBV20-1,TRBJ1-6,CSATGGNHSPLHF
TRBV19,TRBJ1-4,CASRGYATNEKLFF
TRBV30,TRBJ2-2,CALSNTGELFF
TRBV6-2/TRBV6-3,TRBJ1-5,CASTQGEVIQPQHF
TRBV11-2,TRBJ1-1,CASGRTGEAFF
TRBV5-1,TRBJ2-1,CASSLMGQAYNEQFF
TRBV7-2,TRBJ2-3,CASSLTWREGSTDTQYF
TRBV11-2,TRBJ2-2,CASSLVRGGTGELFF
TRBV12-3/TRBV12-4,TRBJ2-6,CASSWTSGANVLTF
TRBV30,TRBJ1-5,CAWSVGSNQPQHF